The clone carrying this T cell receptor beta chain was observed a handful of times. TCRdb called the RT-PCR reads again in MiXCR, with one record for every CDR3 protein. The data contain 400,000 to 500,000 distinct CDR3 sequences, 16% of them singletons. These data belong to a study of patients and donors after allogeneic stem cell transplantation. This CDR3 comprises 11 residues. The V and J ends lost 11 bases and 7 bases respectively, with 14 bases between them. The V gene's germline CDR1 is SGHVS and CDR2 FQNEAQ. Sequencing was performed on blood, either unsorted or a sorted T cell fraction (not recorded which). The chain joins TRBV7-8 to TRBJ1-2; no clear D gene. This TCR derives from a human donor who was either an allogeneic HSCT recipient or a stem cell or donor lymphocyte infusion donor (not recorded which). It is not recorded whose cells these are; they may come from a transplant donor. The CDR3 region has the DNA TGTGCCTCAAACCCGGGCGGTGGCTACACCTTC. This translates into CASNPGGGYTF.